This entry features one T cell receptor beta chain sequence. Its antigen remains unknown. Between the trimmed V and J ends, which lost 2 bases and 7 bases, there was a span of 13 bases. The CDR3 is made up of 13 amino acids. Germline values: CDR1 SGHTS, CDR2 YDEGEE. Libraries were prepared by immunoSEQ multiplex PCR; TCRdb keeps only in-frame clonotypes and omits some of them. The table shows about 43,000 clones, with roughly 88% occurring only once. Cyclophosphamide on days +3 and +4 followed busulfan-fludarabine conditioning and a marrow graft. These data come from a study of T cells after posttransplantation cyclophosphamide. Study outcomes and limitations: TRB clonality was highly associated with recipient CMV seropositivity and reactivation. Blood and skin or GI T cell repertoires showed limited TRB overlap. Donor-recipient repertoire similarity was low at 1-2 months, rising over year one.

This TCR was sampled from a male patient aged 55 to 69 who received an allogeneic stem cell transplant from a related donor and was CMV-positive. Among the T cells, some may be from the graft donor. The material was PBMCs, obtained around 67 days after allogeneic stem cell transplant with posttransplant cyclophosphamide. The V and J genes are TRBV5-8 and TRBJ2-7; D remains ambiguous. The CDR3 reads CASSFRVLKEQYF. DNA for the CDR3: TGTGCCAGCAGCTTCCGGGTCCTGAAAGAGCAGTACTTC.